The text below deals with one TCR beta chain. The data stem from a study of blood T cell repertoires in COVID-19. Overall study: COVID-19 samples, acute and convalescent, were from the United States, Italy and Spain. Sample material is recorded as cDNA or gDNA derived from T cells, B-cell-depleted T cells, or PBMCs.

CDR3 length: 17 residues. Trimming took 1 base from V and 3 from J, leaving 18 bases between them. Germline lookup yields CDR1 SGHTA and CDR2 FQGNSA. The authors' processing: Amplification from reference gene primers served as the basis for estimated nucleated cell counts. Produced via immunoSEQ multiplex PCR; TCRdb's table is partial and in-frame only. V and J calls and clone size are those listed in that table; D and trimming were worked out from the DNA. The sample lists some 150,000 clones, roughly 85% occurring once. The source material was peripheral blood. This rearrangement joins TRBV7-2 to TRBJ1-2; TRBD1 might be the D (6 bases). This receptor was obtained from a man aged 65 to 85 with acute or convalescent COVID-19. The CDR3 nucleotides are TGTGCCAGCAGCTTAGGGGGGACACTTTTAAGGGACTATGGCTACACCTTC. Amino acid sequence: CASSLGGTLLRDYGYTF.